Following are 14 T cell receptor beta chains from one sample sequenced in a study of blood T cell repertoires in COVID-19. Assay: immunoSEQ multiplex PCR; the TCRdb copy retains only in-frame clones and omits some. The sample yields fewer than 300,000 clones, 85% to 90% seen once. Sequencing was performed on peripheral blood. These receptors were taken from a man in his fifties with COVID-19, enrolled during active disease.

The rearrangement uses TRBV5-8 and TRBJ2-5, with 8 bases aligning to TRBD2. CDR3 size: 14 residues. The V and J ends lost 4 bases and 4 bases, in that order; junction bases with no gene match: 6. Germline CDR1 is SGHTS and CDR2 is YDEGEE. CDR3: CASSRRGGRETQYF. The CDR3 region has the DNA TGTGCCAGCAGCCGGCGCGGGGGGCGAGAGACCCAGTACTTC.

This chain uses TRBV6-6 with TRBJ2-7; a possible D gene is TRBD1 (5 bases). Trimming stripped 6 bases from V and 2 bases from J, with 14 bases between. This CDR3 comprises 14 residues. From germline, CDR1 is MNHNY and CDR2 SVGAGI (reference sequence). This CDR3 is CASRDVGATYEQYF. In DNA, the CDR3 is TGTGCCAGCAGGGACGTAGGGGCGACCTACGAGCAGTACTTC.

The gene calls are TRBV6-5 and TRBJ2-1; 7 positions match TRBD1. CDR3 length: 15 residues. Germline V gene sequence: CDR1 MNHEY, CDR2 SVGAGI. V was clipped by 2 bases and J by 5 bases; unmatched bases: 6. CDR3 sequence: CASSYIKTGNNEQFF. The DNA for the CDR3 is TGTGCCAGCAGTTACATAAAGACAGGGAACAATGAGCAGTTCTTC.

The chain recombines TRBV7-6 with TRBJ2-7, with TRBD2 as a possible D gene (6 bases). V was shortened by 1 base and J by 7 bases, with 14 bases between the two germline ends. The germline V gene has CDR1 SGHVS and CDR2 FNYEAQ. This CDR3 comprises 14 residues. The CDR3 region is CASSLVVGGREQYF. The CDR3 DNA sequence: TGTGCCAGCAGCTTAGTGGTTGGAGGGCGGGAGCAGTACTTC.

DNA for the CDR3: TGTGCCAGCAGTGAAGGGTGGACAGAGACCTACGAGCAGTACTTC. This sequence encodes CASSEGWTETYEQYF. This chain uses TRBV6-1 with TRBJ2-7, with D possibly TRBD1 on 6 matching bases. The CDR3 totals 15 residues. From germline, CDR1 is MNHNS and CDR2 SASEGT. Between the trimmed V and J ends, which lost 1 base and 2 bases, there was a span of 12 bases.

The V gene is TRBV5-8, the J gene TRBJ1-2, with 11 bases identical to TRBD1. The CDR3 length is 15 residues. Germline CDR1 reads SGHTS; CDR2 reads YDEGEE. V lost 4 bases to trimming and J lost 4 bases; unmatched junction nucleotides: 6. The CDR3 is CASSRAGTGGYGYTF. CDR3 nucleotide sequence: TGTGCCAGCAGCAGAGCCGGGACAGGGGGCTATGGCTACACCTTC.

The rearrangement links TRBV28 to TRBJ1-6; TRBD1 matches 11 bases. V dropped 4 bases and J dropped 8; count of bases not matched to a gene: 4. The CDR3 covers 15 residues. The germline gives CDR1 MDHEN, CDR2 SYDVKM. The DNA of the CDR3 is TGTGCCAGCAGTTCAGGACAGGGGGCGGATTCACCCCTCCACTTT. Amino acids: CASSSGQGADSPLHF. Filled out from reference TRBV28 and TRBJ1-6, the complete variable domain reads DVKVTQSSRYLVKRTGEKVFLECVQDMDHENMFWYRQDPGLGLRLIYFSYDVKMKEKGDIPEGYSVSREKKERFSLILESASTNQTSMYLCASSSGQGADSPLHFGNGTRLTVT.

This clone has only one observation. Other DNA sequences in this specimen translate into the identical CDR3. This chain joins TRBV5-6 and TRBJ1-1; D is perhaps TRBD1 (6 bases). Germline V gene sequence: CDR1 SGHDT, CDR2 YYEEEE. This CDR3 is built from 13 residues. Trimming left V 5 bases short and J 8 bases short, with 16 bases between. In DNA form, the CDR3 reads TGTGCCAGCAGACCGGACAGAGGAGCCGAAGCTTTCTTT. It encodes CASRPDRGAEAFF.

The chain combines TRBV18 with TRBJ2-5; D possibly corresponds to TRBD1 (5 bases). V dropped 1 base and J dropped 2 bases, with 8 bases sitting between them. The CDR3 totals 14 residues. Per germline, CDR1 KGHSH and CDR2 LQKENI. CDR3 protein: CASSPRTTQETQYF. The CDR3, as DNA: TGTGCCAGCTCACCACGGACAACTCAAGAGACCCAGTACTTC.

The rearrangement uses TRBV6-5 and TRBJ2-1; the D gene is possibly TRBD2 (6 bases). The germline V gene has CDR1 MNHEY and CDR2 SVGAGI. The V end was cut by 8 bases, the J end by 8 bases, with 22 bases between. The CDR3 is 15 amino acids. CDR3 in amino acids: CASCFTAGWAHEQFF. DNA for the CDR3: TGTGCCAGCTGTTTTACAGCGGGTTGGGCACATGAGCAGTTCTTC.

This clone showed up just a few times. The J gene is TRBJ1-3, the V gene TRBV11-2; D might be TRBD1 (5 bases). The CDR3 covers 15 residues. Germline V gives CDR1 SGHAT, CDR2 FQNNGV. V lost 5 bases, J lost 2 bases, and 13 bases lay in between. The CDR3 DNA follows: TGTGCCAGCAGCCGTGAGGCCAGGGCTGGAAACACCATATATTTT. As protein: CASSREARAGNTIYF.

V is TRBV18 and J is TRBJ1-1, with a weak D call TRBD1 (6 bases). The CDR3 is 16 residues long. Trimming took off 6 bases at V and 4 bases at J, with 21 bases between the two ends. CDR1 and CDR2 from the germline V gene are KGHSH and LQKENI. Here the CDR3 DNA reads TGTGCCAGCTCGAATAAGGTTGGGGGCGCGAGCACTGAAGCTTTCTTT. Its protein is CASSNKVGGASTEAFF.

The V call is TRBV5-1, the J call TRBJ2-1; D remains ambiguous. V lost 0 bases and J lost 1, with 5 bases in between. Germline V gene data show CDR1 as SGHRS and CDR2 as YFSETQ. There are 14 residues in the CDR3. For the CDR3, the DNA is TGCGCCAGCAGCTTGGGAGGATCCTACAATGAGCAGTTCTTC. As protein: CASSLGGSYNEQFF.

V gene TRBV27 combines with J gene TRBJ2-4, with D possibly TRBD1 on 5 matching bases. CDR3 length: 13 amino acids. Germline V gene lookup returns CDR1 MNHEY and CDR2 SMNVEV (reference sequence). V was pared by 5 bases and J by 0 bases, with 5 bases between. The CDR3 sequence: CASSQGAKNIQYF. CDR3 nucleotides: TGTGCCAGCAGTCAGGGAGCCAAAAACATTCAGTACTTC.